This T cell receptor beta chain was captured in a study of blood T cell repertoires in COVID-19. Study context: COVID-19 samples from acute and convalescent phases originated in the United States, Italy and Spain.

Cohort 3 recovery required two negative PCRs, clearance, or symptom resolution. Per the authors' pipeline: Using reference gene primer amplification, nucleated cell counts were estimated. Only in-frame clones appear in the TCRdb table, and some are missing; sequencing was by immunoSEQ multiplex PCR. The V and J calls and the clone size are those of that table, but D and trimming were determined from the DNA. The data contain hundreds of thousands of clones, around 88% of them singletons. The CDR3 contains 16 residues. The J segment lost 4 bases and the V segment lost 5 bases, leaving 8 bases of the junction unmatched. Per germline, CDR1 MGHDK and CDR2 SYGVNS.

The rearrangement links TRBV25-1 to TRBJ1-5; TRBD1 matches at 10 bases. The sequencing sample was made of PBMCs or T cells enriched from blood (not recorded which). The receptor comes from a woman in her 30s who had recovered from COVID-19. For the CDR3, the DNA is TGTGCCAGCAGTCCCTCGACAGGGGGCGTAAATCAGCCCCAGCATTTT. It translates to CASSPSTGGVNQPQHF.